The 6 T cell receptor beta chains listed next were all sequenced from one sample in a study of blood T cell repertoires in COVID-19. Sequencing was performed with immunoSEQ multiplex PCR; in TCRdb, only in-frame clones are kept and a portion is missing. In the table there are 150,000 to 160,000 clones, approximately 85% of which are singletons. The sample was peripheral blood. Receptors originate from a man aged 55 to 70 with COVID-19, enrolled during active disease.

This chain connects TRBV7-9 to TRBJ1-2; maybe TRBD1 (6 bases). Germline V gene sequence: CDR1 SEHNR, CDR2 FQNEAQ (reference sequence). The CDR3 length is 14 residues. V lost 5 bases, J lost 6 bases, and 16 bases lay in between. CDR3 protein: CASSQGTPSHGYTF. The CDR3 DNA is TGTGCCAGCAGCCAAGGGACACCGAGCCATGGCTACACCTTC.

CDR3 sequence: CASRPYTAGVNEQYF. Written as DNA, the CDR3 is TGTGCCAGCAGGCCGTATACGGCGGGAGTAAACGAGCAGTACTTC. The V gene is TRBV6-5, the J gene TRBJ2-7; TRBD2 matches at 7 bases. Germline V gives CDR1 MNHEY, CDR2 SVGAGI. V trimming: 6 bases; J trimming: 5 bases; junction bases outside the gene matches: 13. The CDR3 covers 15 residues.

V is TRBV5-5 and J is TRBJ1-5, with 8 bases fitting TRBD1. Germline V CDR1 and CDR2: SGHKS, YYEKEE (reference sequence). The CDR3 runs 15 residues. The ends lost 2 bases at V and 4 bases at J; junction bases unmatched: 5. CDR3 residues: CASSLGQGTNQPQHF. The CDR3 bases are TGTGCCAGCAGCTTAGGACAGGGAACAAATCAGCCCCAGCATTTT.

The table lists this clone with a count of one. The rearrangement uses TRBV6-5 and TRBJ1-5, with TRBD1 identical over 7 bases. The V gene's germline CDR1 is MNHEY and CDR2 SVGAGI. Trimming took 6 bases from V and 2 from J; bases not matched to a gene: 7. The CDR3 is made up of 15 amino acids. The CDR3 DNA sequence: TGTGCCAGCAGACCGAGCGACAGGGGCAATCAGCCCCAGCATTTT. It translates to CASRPSDRGNQPQHF.

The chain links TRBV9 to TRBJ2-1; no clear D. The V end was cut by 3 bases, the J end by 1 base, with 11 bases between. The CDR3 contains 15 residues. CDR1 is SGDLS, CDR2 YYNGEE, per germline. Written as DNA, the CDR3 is TGTGCCAGCAGCGCAGACTGGCCGTCCTACAATGAGCAGTTCTTC. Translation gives CASSADWPSYNEQFF.

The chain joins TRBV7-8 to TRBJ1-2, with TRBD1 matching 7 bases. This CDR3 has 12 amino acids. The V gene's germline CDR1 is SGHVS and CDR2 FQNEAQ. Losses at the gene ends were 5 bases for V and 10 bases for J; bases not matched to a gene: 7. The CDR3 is CASSPSTGDYTF. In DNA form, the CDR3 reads TGTGCCAGCAGCCCATCAACAGGGGACTACACCTTC.